These 21 T cell receptor beta chains share one sample of origin, sequenced in a study of breast tumors, draining lymph nodes, adjacent tissues. TCRdb independently ran MiXCR on the multiplex PCR reads; one entry per CDR3 protein. The table lists 15,000 or so distinct CDR3 sequences, about three quarters of them singletons. Sequenced: tumor-adjacent breast tissue. The receptors were sampled from a female donor with breast cancer. Some clones in this sample may be carry-over from other donors' samples.

A remark on this clonotype: The junction and the germline gene differ at one end; a read error may be behind it. The rearrangement links TRBV11-2 to TRBJ2-7; 7 positions match TRBD1. This CDR3 has 14 amino acids. Germline-derived CDR1 and CDR2 are SGHAT and FQNNGV. This chain's CDR3 is CASSLGGTVGEQYF. CDR3 nucleotide sequence: TGTGCCAGCAGTTTAGGTGGGACAGTGGGAGAGCAGTACTTC. The variable domain in full, with the rest retrieved from reference TRBV11-2 and TRBJ2-7, is EAGVAQSPRYKIIEKRQSVAFWCNPISGHATLYWYQQILGQGPKLLIQFQNNGVVDDSQLPKDRFSAERLKGVDSTLKIQPAKLEDSAVYLCASSLGGTVGEQYFGPGTRLTVT.

The chain combines TRBV6-4 with TRBJ2-3; 9 positions match TRBD2. V trimming: 5 bases; J trimming: 1 base; junction bases outside the gene matches: 4. CDR1 is MRHNA and CDR2 is SNTAGT in the germline V gene. The CDR3 covers 15 residues. CDR3 protein: CASSSSGSGTDTQYF. CDR3 coding DNA: TGTGCCAGCAGTAGTAGCGGGAGCGGCACAGATACGCAGTATTTT.

This chain connects TRBV5-1 to TRBJ2-7, with 13 nucleotides matching TRBD2. The V segment lost 3 bases and the J segment 7 bases; nucleotides outside the gene matches: 1. CDR1 and CDR2 from the germline V gene are SGHRS and YFSETQ. The CDR3 loop spans 13 amino acids. The CDR3 loop is CASSWTSGSEQYF. CDR3 nucleotides: TGCGCCAGCAGCTGGACTAGCGGGAGTGAGCAGTACTTC.

This chain joins TRBV9 and TRBJ1-3; 10 nucleotides line up with TRBD1. The CDR3 is 15 residues long. The V gene end was trimmed by 3 bases and the J gene end by 2 bases; junction bases not matched to a gene: 2. Germline V gene lookup returns CDR1 SGDLS and CDR2 YYNGEE. CDR3 in amino acids: CASSDGQGAGNTIYF. In DNA form, the CDR3 reads TGTGCCAGCAGCGATGGACAGGGGGCTGGAAACACCATATATTTT.

This chain links TRBV12-3 or TRBV12-4 with TRBJ2-1; D uncertain. The CDR3 is 12 residues long. The ends were cut back, 5 bases at V and 7 bases at J, with 9 bases in the middle. CDR3 sequence: CASSPNGNEQFF. The CDR3, as DNA: TGTGCCAGCAGTCCGAACGGGAATGAGCAGTTCTTC.

The gene calls are TRBV9 and TRBJ2-3, with 9 nucleotides matching TRBD2. CDR1 is SGDLS, CDR2 YYNGEE, per germline. With V trimmed by 0 bases and J by 2 bases, 7 bases remained unmatched. The CDR3 spans 17 residues. CDR3 residues: CASSVGGLAGFTDTQYF. The CDR3 DNA follows: TGTGCCAGCAGCGTAGGGGGGCTAGCGGGGTTCACAGATACGCAGTATTTT. Complete variable domain (other parts from reference TRBV9 and TRBJ2-3): DSGVTQTPKHLITATGQRVTLRCSPRSGDLSVYWYQQSLDQGLQFLIQYYNGEERAKGNILERFSAQQFPDLHSELNLSSLELGDSALYFCASSVGGLAGFTDTQYFGPGTRLTVL.

The chain uses TRBV10-2 and TRBJ2-1, with a possible D match to TRBD2 (5 bases). Germline CDR1 WSHSY, CDR2 SAAADI. Trimming pared 11 bases from V and 5 bases from J, leaving 13 bases between. This CDR3 spans 12 amino acids. The DNA for the CDR3 is TGCGCCTGCGGGCGCCCCCACAATGAGCAGTTCTTC. Its protein product is CACGRPHNEQFF.

This clonotype was seen at least ten times. V and J are TRBV2 and TRBJ2-7; 9 nucleotides match TRBD1. Germline V gene data show CDR1 as SNHLY and CDR2 as FYNNEI. Trimming at V came to 0 bases and at J to 2 bases, leaving 11 bases not matched to a gene. This CDR3 is 18 amino acids long. Here the CDR3 reads CASSEAGFSGQGTYEQYF. In DNA, the CDR3 is TGTGCCAGCAGTGAAGCGGGTTTCTCGGGACAGGGAACCTACGAGCAGTACTTC.

The chain is built from TRBV12-3 or TRBV12-4 and TRBJ2-3; D could derive from TRBD1 or TRBD2 (5 bases each). The CDR3 is 14 residues long. The V end was cut by 5 bases, the J end by 3 bases, with 12 bases between. The CDR3 loop is CASSRAGTTDTQYF. In nucleotides, the CDR3 is TGTGCCAGCAGTAGGGCAGGGACGACAGATACGCAGTATTTT.

This clonotype is medium-sized in the sample. The chain uses TRBV9 and TRBJ2-5, with 7 bases that match TRBD2. After removal of 0 bases from V and 1 base from J, the junction contained 9 bases not matched to a gene. Germline loops: CDR1 SGDLS, CDR2 YYNGEE. The CDR3 contains 17 residues. CDR3 nucleotide sequence: TGTGCCAGCAGCGTAGTGGGCGCCAGCGGGATCCAAGAGACCCAGTACTTC. Protein: CASSVVGASGIQETQYF.

This chain links TRBV20-1 with TRBJ2-7, with TRBD2 identical over 14 bases. Germline V gives CDR1 DFQATT, CDR2 SNEGSKA (reference sequence). The CDR3 is 16 amino acids. V shed 6 bases and J 7 bases; nucleotides not matched to a gene: 14. CDR3: CSAPGLAGAQLREQYF. CDR3 bases: TGCAGTGCCCCGGGACTAGCGGGAGCCCAATTGAGAGAGCAGTACTTC.

Written as DNA, the CDR3 is TGTGCCAGCAGCCTAAGGACAGGGGGCTCCTATAATTCACCCCTCCACTTT. Its protein is CASSLRTGGSYNSPLHF. This chain links TRBV9 with TRBJ1-6, with TRBD1 matching 10 bases. Germline assignment: CDR1 SGDLS and CDR2 YYNGEE. The CDR3 is made up of 17 amino acids. After removal of 4 bases from V and 0 bases from J, the junction contained 4 bases not matched to a gene.

V usage is TRBV9 and J usage is TRBJ2-2; unclear D gene. Trimming cost V 0 bases and J 4 bases, with 4 bases left between them. The CDR3 contains 13 residues. In germline, CDR1 is SGDLS, CDR2 YYNGEE. The CDR3 nucleotides are TGTGCCAGCAGCGTAGAAGGCACCGGGGAGCTGTTTTTT. Protein sequence: CASSVEGTGELFF.

Comments on this clonotype: An end of the junction does not agree with germline; a read error may underlie this. The chain is built from TRBV10-3 and TRBJ2-3, with 11 bases that match TRBD2. The CDR3 has 15 amino acids. Germline CDR1 and CDR2: ENHRY and SYGVKD. The CDR3, as DNA: TGTGCCATCAGTGAGACTAGCGGGAGTACAGATACTCAGTATTTT. This translates into CAISETSGSTDTQYF.

The chain couples TRBV5-8 to TRBJ1-5; no clear D. In germline, CDR1 is SGHTS, CDR2 YDEGEE. The V gene lost 3 bases and the J gene lost 6 bases, with 4 bases spanning the gap. The CDR3 extends over 11 amino acids. CDR3 bases: TGTGCCAGCAGCTCCCTTCAGCCCCAGCATTTT. Protein sequence: CASSSLQPQHF.

With regard to this clonotype: Germline and junction disagree at one end, which may indicate a read error. The CDR3 reads CASSRLAGYPTF. For the CDR3, the DNA is TGTGCCAGCAGCCGACTAGCGGGATACCCCACATTC. The chain employs TRBV7-9 and TRBJ2-7, with 11 bases matching TRBD2. CDR3 length: 12 amino acids. CDR1 SEHNR and CDR2 FQNEAQ come from the germline V gene (reference sequence).

The V call is TRBV7-2, the J call TRBJ1-5, with a possible D match to TRBD1 (5 bases). Germline CDR1 is SGHTA and CDR2 is FQGNSA. V was shortened by 3 bases and J by 7 bases, with 7 bases between the two germline ends. This CDR3 region has 12 residues. CDR3: CASSFKGQPQHF. DNA of the CDR3: TGTGCCAGCAGCTTCAAGGGGCAGCCCCAGCATTTT.

This clonotype is medium-sized in the sample. This chain links TRBV6-5 with TRBJ2-7, with D unclear. V gave up 0 bases and J gave up 7 bases, with 13 bases separating them. Germline assignment: CDR1 MNHEY and CDR2 SVGAGI. The CDR3 runs 14 residues. The CDR3 sequence: CASSYSRGAREQYF. CDR3 sequence (DNA): TGTGCCAGCAGTTACTCGAGAGGAGCTAGGGAGCAGTACTTC.

The V gene is TRBV6-2 or TRBV6-3, the J gene TRBJ2-1, with D perhaps TRBD2 (6 bases). Trimming removed 1 base from V and 13 bases from J, with 8 bases in between. The CDR3 spans 11 residues. Per the germline V gene, CDR1 is MNHEY and CDR2 is SVGEGT. The CDR3 here is CASSYWDSQFF. In DNA, the CDR3 is TGTGCCAGCAGTTACTGGGACTCTCAGTTCTTC.

This rearrangement joins TRBV28 to TRBJ1-1; the match to TRBD1 covers 9 bases. The CDR3 consists of 15 residues. Losses at the gene ends were 4 bases for V and 5 bases for J; bases not matched to a gene: 8. Germline lookup yields CDR1 MDHEN and CDR2 SYDVKM. CDR3 sequence reads: CASSSTGTGRTEAFF. DNA of the CDR3: TGTGCCAGCAGTTCCACCGGGACAGGGAGGACTGAAGCTTTCTTT.

As to this clonotype: This may arise from a read error, as a much more abundant clone is one base away. This chain links TRBV28 with TRBJ1-2, with D perhaps matching TRBD1 (6 bases). V was clipped by 6 bases and J by 4 bases, with 21 bases between them. The length of the CDR3 is 16 residues. Germline-derived CDR1 and CDR2 are MDHEN and SYDVKM. Written as DNA, the CDR3 is TGTGCCAGCAGCGCAAGCCTCGGCAGGGGCGTCTATGGCTACACCTTC. Translating gives CASSASLGRGVYGYTF.